This TCR beta chain was found in a study of blood T cell repertoires in COVID-19. Study at large: Samples representing acute and convalescent COVID-19 were sourced from the United States, Italy and Spain.

Original processing notes: Estimated nucleated cell counts came from reference gene primer amplification. The data were produced by immunoSEQ multiplex PCR, yet TCRdb's version contains in-frame clones alone and is incomplete. The D gene and trimming were derived from the DNA, and the V and J assignments and clone size from that table. The data show about 310,000 clones, around nine tenths seen once. The CDR3 covers 15 residues. The germline CDR1 and CDR2 sequences are MDHEN and SYDVKM. The V and J ends lost 3 bases and 6 bases respectively, with 17 bases between them. The gene calls are TRBV28 and TRBJ1-2; a weak D match, TRBD1 (6 bases). The sequence came from a man aged 50-60 years with active or convalescent COVID-19. What was sequenced was peripheral blood. The CDR3 region has the DNA TGTGCCAGCAGTTTGGGGGACACAAAGCTAGATGGCTACACCTTC. This codes for CASSLGDTKLDGYTF.